This T cell receptor (beta chain) was profiled in a study of shared clonotypes between healthy human individuals. CD45RO-negative, CCR7-selected cells formed the naive CD8 fraction, which excluded terminally differentiated effector memory CD45RA+ cells. Assay: immunoSEQ multiplex PCR; the TCRdb copy retains only in-frame clones and omits some. Among around 2,100,000 clones, less than 95% were seen once, and the ten largest hold roughly 1.2%. In germline, CDR1 is MNHNS, CDR2 SASEGT. CDR3 length: 17 residues. Trimming took off 0 bases at V and 0 bases at J, with 14 bases between the two ends. This TCR came from a man aged 18 to 30 in good health. The genes are TRBV6-1 and TRBJ1-2; D possibly corresponds to TRBD1 (5 bases). The sample comprised naive CD8+ T cells sorted from blood. The DNA of the CDR3 is TGTGCCAGCAGTGAAGCTCGCAGGGCACTAGCTAACTATGGCTACACCTTC. Translated, it gives CASSEARRALANYGYTF.